This note documents a single TCR beta chain sequence. This clonotype was seen many times. What antigen it recognizes has not been identified. No base qualities exist here, and no much larger clone lies one base off it. The V end loses 5 bases and the J end loses 7 bases, and a stretch of 9 bases separates them. CDR1 and CDR2 are read off the germline V gene (reference sequence) as LGHDT and YNNKEL. The CDR3 runs 12 amino acids, cysteine and phenylalanine included. Only CDR3 DNA is held: 36 bases, read in frame from base 1. This sample's time point label indicates: newly diagnosed GD, antithyroid drugs for less than 3 months. For both TCR sequencing and RNA sequencing, RNA was extracted from PBMCs in TRIzol. Graves' disease was diagnosed according to American Thyroid Association guidelines. Patients for the study were recruited at an endocrinology department in Xi'an, China. Each patient gave about 10 milliliters of peripheral blood, collected in an EDTA anticoagulant tube. Ficoll Paque Plus density gradient separation was used to isolate PBMCs, and no further T cell sorting was performed. An Agilent 2100 Bioanalyzer and agarose gel were used to check RNA quality, and a NanoDrop 2000 was used to measure RNA concentration.

The library was produced with multiplex PCR. The listed sequencing device is Illumina HiSeq 4000. TCR beta libraries were built with iRepertoire HTBI primers and Arm-PCR amplification of CDR3 regions. Gel purification was performed on PCR products prior to sequencing. Regarding the original processing steps: Gene usage analysis of CDR3 amino acid clonotypes relied on the roughly 60 TRBV and 13 to 15 TRBJ segments identified across samples. COPE and FqMerger were used to merge filtered high-quality paired reads into contigs. BLAST was used to align contigs to IMGT TRBV, TRBD and TRBJ reference genes, and CDR3 was defined according to IMGT. Clonotypes above 0.1% frequency were classified as highly expanded clones. Shannon entropy was used to measure repertoire diversity, and the Gini coefficient was used to measure V-J evenness. A clonotype was considered public if more than one individual shared it. TCRdb itself trimmed the public reads at Q25 with fastp, ran MiXCR and retained productive beta chains. Merged by CDR3 protein, the rows form single entries marked with the most common genes and DNA. These V and J calls are TCRdb output, not the study's own analysis. The sample table contains roughly 400,000 distinct CDR3 sequences; only one count was recorded for about a sixth of them. The top ten hold about 23% of the sample.

The sample is drawn from a study of regulatory T cells in long-lasting Graves disease (dated by TCRdb to the early 2020s). About the full investigation: Patients with newly diagnosed Graves' disease had been on antithyroid drugs for under 3 months. A total of about 33 samples underwent TCR sequencing, from roughly 13 patients with persistent Graves' disease and 20 or so patients with newly diagnosed Graves' disease. The study was conducted in China and was registered as a clinical trial. Peripheral blood TCR sequencing and RNA sequencing compared persistent Graves' disease patients with newly diagnosed Graves' disease patients.

General conclusions and limits of the study: Persistent patients shared more public clonotypes among themselves (around 2,800) than newly diagnosed patients did (approximately 900). Compared with newly diagnosed patients, patients with persistent Graves' disease had lower TCR Shannon entropy and fewer highly expanded clones, which suggests clonal expansion. The small sample size was acknowledged by the authors as a limitation that may reduce accuracy. Sequencing and analysis were restricted to the TCR beta chain. Preferential use of TRBV28, TRBJ1-2 and TRBJ2-5 was observed in persistent disease, whereas TRBV20-1 and TRBJ2-1 were favored in newly diagnosed disease. Peripheral blood alone was examined, since thyroid tissue, which constituted the primary lesion, could not be accessed.

This same sample was also part of a study on T cells in Graves' hyperthyroidism and ophthalmopathy. The second study, in turn, reports: A patient counted as having stable Graves' hyperthyroidism if no progression to ophthalmopathy occurred over 18 months of follow-up. Hyperthyroidism patients were newly diagnosed, with disease duration under 2 months, and aged 18 to 65 years. Exclusion was applied to patients with uncontrolled infections, other autoimmune diseases, pregnancy or lactation. Diagnoses relied on clinical symptoms, serum thyroxine and TRAb, thyroid ultrasound and orbital computed tomography. For the first round of RT-PCR on the TCR CDR3, the HTBI primer set was used together with the Qiagen OneStep RT-PCR kit. Most expanded thyroid clonotypes (frequency above 0.001) were also detected in blood, suggesting blood repertoires may reflect thyroid immune responses. Ophthalmopathy was separated from stable hyperthyroidism by a 13 V-J signature model, with approximately 86% sensitivity and approximately 84% specificity obtained in cross-validation and 80%/75% obtained in testing. During validation, the model predicted progression to ophthalmopathy a median of approximately 6 months ahead of onset, with around 65% sensitivity and roughly 75% specificity. To identify distinguishing TCR V-J signatures, a discovery cohort of some 99 patients was used, comprising some 45 with Graves' ophthalmopathy and 57 with stable Graves' hyperthyroidism. Prospective prediction of ophthalmopathy was tested in an independent validation cohort of 18 to 20 hyperthyroidism patients and 15 to 17 patients who later progressed to ophthalmopathy. For training and testing, the approximately 97 patients in the discovery cohort were randomly divided in a 7:3 ratio. In addition, the study compared T-cell repertoires in thyroid tissue and in blood from six Graves' hyperthyroidism patients. After sampling, hyperthyroidism patients received methimazole starting at 30 mg daily, and ophthalmopathy patients received high-dose intravenous methylprednisolone. The libraries were constructed in a second round of multiplex PCR and then size-selected and purified. Sequencing of the libraries was done on an Illumina HiSeq2000 using paired-end 100 bp reads. SOAPnuke was used to process the raw data, with reads discarded if the reads contained adapters or uncalled bases, had a mean Phred below 15, or lacked an exact constant-primer or identifier match. COPE v1.2.5 was used to merge high-quality paired reads, and clonotypes were defined as unique nucleotide sequences. MiTCR v1.1 was used to align the clonotypes against IMGT TRBV, TRBD and TRBJ reference segments. The analysis was restricted to V-J combinations with a frequency above 0.0001, which together covered 99.2% of the repertoires. The TCS score was defined as the ratio of F50 (clonal expansion) to E x V (chaos), calculated using BLOSUM62-based TCRdist between CDR3 peptides within each V-J. Welch's t-statistics and random forest reduced around 550 V-J features to under 15, which were used in a naive Bayes classifier (R e1071). No statistical method was used to fix the sample size in advance, and group allocation was not hidden from the investigators. The paper reports TCR Vbeta CDR3 sequencing of more than 120 peripheral blood samples: 40 or so ophthalmopathy, approximately 74 hyperthyroidism and approximately 17 progressor patients.

Material: peripheral blood mononuclear cells (PBMCs), obtained at new diagnosis, from a patient treated with antithyroid drugs. Rearrangement joined TRBV3-1 to TRBJ2-1; TRBD2 is possibly the D segment (5 matching bases). This TCR was recovered from a woman aged 18-29 years with Graves disease. Donor details come from another sample of the same person, matched by shared clones. The CDR3 region: CASSLLVNEQFF. The DNA sequence reads TGTGCCAGCAGCTTACTAGTAAATGAGCAGTTCTTC.